Sequencing of this T cell receptor (beta chain) was carried out in a study of blood T cell repertoires in COVID-19. Study-wide background: Italy, Spain and the United States were the sources of the convalescent and acute COVID-19 samples.

Seattle's cohort entered during active infection and was followed longitudinally. V was clipped by 2 bases and J by 3 bases, with 9 bases between them. In germline, CDR1 is SGHKS, CDR2 YYEKEE (reference sequence). The CDR3 consists of 14 residues. Per the original data handling: Estimation of nucleated cell counts relied on the amplification of reference gene primers. This table comes from immunoSEQ multiplex PCR, and its TCRdb copy is limited to in-frame clones, with some not included. The V and J calls and the clone size are those of that table, but D and trimming were determined from the DNA. Of roughly 300,000 clones listed, about nine tenths are singletons.

The V and J genes are TRBV5-5 and TRBJ1-5; maybe TRBD1 (6 bases). The specimen was peripheral blood. The clonotype was recovered from a woman under 40 with COVID-19, enrolled during active disease. The CDR3 nucleotides are TGTGCCAGCAGCTTCGGACAGTTCAATCAGCCCCAGCATTTT. Translating it yields CASSFGQFNQPQHF. The complete variable domain, with remaining parts taken from reference TRBV5-5 and TRBJ1-5, reads DAGVTQSPTHLIKTRGQQVTLRCSPISGHKSVSWYQQVLGQGPQFIFQYYEKEERGRGNFPDRFSARQFPNYSSELNVNALLLGDSALYLCASSFGQFNQPQHFGDGTRLSIL.